This entry concerns a single TCR beta chain. The antigen is not known. The CDR3 runs to 15 residues. Looked up from germline, CDR1 is MGHRA and CDR2 is YSYEKL. V was cut by 5 bases and J by 4 bases, with 18 bases left in between. This sample is drawn from a study of CD8+ T cells in alopecia areata. Study results and limitations: Whereas mice showed it more clearly, TCR sharing across patients was murkier, possibly because of HLA. Sequenced scalp T cells also include alphabeta T cells resident in normal skin.

Five patients' sorted CD4+ cells yielded CD25+CD127- cells. PBMCs, the starting material, were the source of sorted CD4+ and CD8+ T cells. Investigators isolated RNA and reverse transcribed it into cDNA to act as the sequencing template. TCRdb's table, derived via immunoSEQ multiplex PCR, lists solely in-frame clones and lacks some. The sample has around 36,000 clones; around 57% are singletons. Sequencing used CD4+ Tregs sorted from blood. This chain uses TRBV4-1 with TRBJ2-7; D perhaps matches TRBD2 (6 bases). This sequence was found in a human donor with alopecia areata. The CDR3 DNA reads as TGCGCCAGCAGCTCCACCAGGGACTCCCAATACGAGCAGTACTTC. It codes for CASSSTRDSQYEQYF.